These T cell receptor beta chains were read from a single sample in a study of blood T cell repertoires in COVID-19. Some clones are missing from TCRdb's copy, which holds only in-frame ones; the method was immunoSEQ multiplex PCR. The sample holds approximately 110,000 clones; roughly nine tenths are singletons and the top ten take around 2.1%. Specimen: peripheral blood. Receptors were obtained from a man aged 45 to 65 with COVID-19, enrolled during active disease. The CDR3 runs from the conserved cysteine through the conserved F or W. A D gene is named only where the DNA matches it firmly. A row's size may be missing; if present it is once, few, many or a size class.

v_gene,abundance,j_gene,d_gene,CDR3nt,CDR3aa
TRBV2,-,TRBJ2-1,TRBD2,TGTGCCAGCGAGTATCTAGCGGGAGGCGACAATGAGCAGTTCTTC,CASEYLAGGDNEQFF
TRBV11-2,-,TRBJ2-7,-,TGTGCCAGCAGCTTAACCCTAGGGGGGGACGAGCAGTACTTC,CASSLTLGGDEQYF
TRBV19,-,TRBJ2-5,-,TGTGCCAGTAGTATTAGACTGGGGGCAGAGACCCAGTACTTC,CASSIRLGAETQYF
TRBV19,-,TRBJ1-6,-,TGTGCCAGTAGGGATCAAGGGGGAGATAATTCACCCCTCCACTTT,CASRDQGGDNSPLHF
TRBV5-1,-,TRBJ2-1,TRBD1,TGCGCCAGCAGCTTGGAGGGACAGGAGTACAATGAGCAGTTCTTC,CASSLEGQEYNEQFF
TRBV7-3,-,TRBJ2-3,TRBD2,TGTGCCAGCAGTCAAGCGGGAGGGCTGACAGATACGCAGTATTTT,CASSQAGGLTDTQYF
TRBV9,-,TRBJ2-3,-,TGTGCCAGCAGCGTTCTAGCTCGGGATACGCAGTATTTT,CASSVLARDTQYF
TRBV7-2,-,TRBJ1-3,TRBD1,TGTGCCAGCAGCTTTGGACAGGGCTTTGGAAACACCATATATTTT,CASSFGQGFGNTIYF
TRBV10-1,-,TRBJ2-3,TRBD2,TGCGCCAGCAGTGAGATAGCGGGATTAGGCGCAGATACGCAGTATTTT,CASSEIAGLGADTQYF
TRBV30,-,TRBJ1-3,-,TGTGCCTGGGCAACAGGGACGGGAAACACCATATATTTT,CAWATGTGNTIYF
TRBV28,-,TRBJ2-2,TRBD1,TGTGCCAGCAGAAACGACAGGGCCCCATCGAACACCGGGGAGCTGTTTTTT,CASRNDRAPSNTGELFF
TRBV29-1,-,TRBJ2-2,TRBD2,TGCAGCGTTGAGGACGGGACTAGCGGACACGGGGAGCTGTTTTTT,CSVEDGTSGHGELFF
TRBV28,-,TRBJ2-2,TRBD1,TGTGCCAGCAGAGGGACAGGGGTGGCCGGGGAGCTGTTTTTT,CASRGTGVAGELFF
TRBV5-4,-,TRBJ2-1,TRBD1,TGTGCCAGCAGCTTGGGGACAGGGGGTAATGAGCAGTTCTTC,CASSLGTGGNEQFF
TRBV5-6,-,TRBJ1-3,-,TGTGCCAGCAGCTCCCTGGACAGAGATGGAAACACCATATATTTT,CASSSLDRDGNTIYF
TRBV6-2/TRBV6-3,-,TRBJ2-7,-,TGTGCCAGCAGTTACGGGGAGGTAGGGTACGAGCAGTACTTC,CASSYGEVGYEQYF
TRBV24-1,-,TRBJ1-2,-,TGTGCCACCAGTGACAGTCGCTATGGCTACACCTTC,CATSDSRYGYTF
TRBV27,-,TRBJ1-6,-,TGTGCCAGCAGTTTAACGTGGGGAGGGCTCAATTCACCCCTCCACTTT,CASSLTWGGLNSPLHF
TRBV11-1,-,TRBJ2-5,-,TGTGCCAGCAGCTTAGAAGGTACAGGGTTCGAGACCCAGTACTTC,CASSLEGTGFETQYF
TRBV7-9,-,TRBJ1-4,-,TGTGCCAGCAGCCGCGGGGGGGCCCCTAATGAAAAACTGTTTTTT,CASSRGGAPNEKLFF
TRBV5-1,-,TRBJ2-3,-,TGCGCCAGCAGCTTTTATAAAGACAAGGGGGCAGATACGCAGTATTTT,CASSFYKDKGADTQYF
TRBV7-9,few,TRBJ1-1,-,TGTGCCAGCAGCACTACAGGGACTGAAGCTTTCTTT,CASSTTGTEAFF
TRBV6-2/TRBV6-3,-,TRBJ1-2,TRBD1,TGTGCCAGCAGTTACCGTCTGGGGACAGTCAATGGCTACACCTTC,CASSYRLGTVNGYTF
TRBV7-2,-,TRBJ2-7,-,TGTGCCAGCAGCAGTCAGGCAACAACCTACGAGCAGTACTTC,CASSSQATTYEQYF
TRBV5-4,-,TRBJ1-6,TRBD1,TGTGCCAGCAGCTTGGGGACAGGGTCTGGGAATTCACCCCTCCACTTT,CASSLGTGSGNSPLHF
TRBV5-8,-,TRBJ2-1,TRBD2,TGTGCCAGCAGCCAGACCCTACTAGCGGGCTCCTACAATGAGCAGTTCTTC,CASSQTLLAGSYNEQFF
TRBV4-2,-,TRBJ2-7,-,TGTGCCAGCAGCCAAGATCAGCGGGCCCTTTCCTACGAGCAGTACTTC,CASSQDQRALSYEQYF
TRBV19,-,TRBJ1-1,TRBD1,TGTGCCAGTAGCAGTTCCAAACAGGGGAGCACTGAAGCTTTCTTT,CASSSSKQGSTEAFF
TRBV29-1,-,TRBJ2-1,-,TGCAGCGTTGAGAGGGCCTTTGGCAATGAGCAGTTCTTC,CSVERAFGNEQFF